The 19 T cell receptor beta chains in this list originate from one sample, sequenced in a study of control samples from healthy donors and cancer patients. Here immunoSEQ multiplex PCR was the method, and the copy in TCRdb shows in-frame clones only, minus some. The sample includes 150,000 to 200,000 clones, 85% to 90% of them seen just once. Sequencing was done on a sample of blood. The receptors originated from a man aged 18 to 30 in good health.

The rearrangement uses TRBV4-2 and TRBJ1-5; D possibly corresponds to TRBD1 (5 bases). The germline V and J ends were trimmed by 2 bases and 3 bases, with 17 bases remaining between them. The CDR3 contains 17 residues. Per germline, CDR1 LGHNA and CDR2 YNFKEQ. The CDR3 nucleotides read TGTGCCAGCAGCCAAAACTTTGAGGGGCTCACCAATCAGCCCCAGCATTTT. Translating gives CASSQNFEGLTNQPQHF.

This rearrangement joins TRBV28 to TRBJ2-3; possible D gene TRBD1, 6 bases. With 3 bases removed from V and 0 bases from J, the gap between germline ends came to 13 bases. The CDR3 is 16 amino acids. CDR1 and CDR2 (germline): MDHEN, SYDVKM. For the CDR3, the DNA is TGTGCCAGCAGTTTTCGACAGGAACAAAGCACAGATACGCAGTATTTT. Translation gives CASSFRQEQSTDTQYF.

The V gene is TRBV9, the J gene TRBJ1-5; 11 bases match TRBD1. With 0 bases clipped from V and 10 bases from J, the junction kept 3 bases outside the gene matches. Germline CDR1 is SGDLS and CDR2 is YYNGEE. This CDR3 comprises 14 residues. CDR3 coding DNA: TGTGCCAGCAGCGTAGCTGGGACAGGGGGACCCCAGCATTTT. It codes for CASSVAGTGGPQHF.

The chain is built from TRBV19 and TRBJ1-1; D uncertain. V was trimmed by 4 bases and J by 1 base, leaving 7 bases between them. From germline, CDR1 is LNHDA and CDR2 SQIVND (reference sequence). The CDR3 has 13 amino acids. CDR3 residues: CASSKQPNTEAFF. The CDR3 bases are TGTGCCAGTAGTAAACAGCCGAACACTGAAGCTTTCTTT.

The genes are TRBV9 and TRBJ2-1, with D unresolved. With 3 bases removed from V and 0 bases from J, the gap between germline ends came to 10 bases. The CDR3 has 15 amino acids. From germline, CDR1 is SGDLS and CDR2 YYNGEE. CDR3 bases: TGTGCCAGCAGCGCGCGGACGGCCTCCTACAATGAGCAGTTCTTC. Protein: CASSARTASYNEQFF.

The chain combines TRBV30 with TRBJ1-2, with D unclear. Trimming removed 4 bases from V and 7 bases from J, with 13 bases in between. The CDR3 spans 12 residues. Germline V lookup: CDR1 GTSNPN, CDR2 SVGIG (reference sequence). The CDR3 region has the DNA TGTGCCTGGACTGAAAGAGGGTTTGGCTACACCTTC. This encodes CAWTERGFGYTF.

The chain carries TRBV4-2 and TRBJ2-7; D gene ambiguous. Germline values: CDR1 LGHNA, CDR2 YNFKEQ. This CDR3 is built from 14 residues. V shed 4 bases and J shed 0 bases, with 10 bases lying between them. The CDR3 reads CASSLARSSYEQYF. The CDR3 region has the DNA TGTGCCAGCAGCCTAGCCAGGAGCTCCTACGAGCAGTACTTC.

This chain uses TRBV2 with TRBJ1-4; D gene unclear. Trimming pared 2 bases from V and 13 bases from J, leaving 17 bases between. Germline CDR1 reads SNHLY; CDR2 reads FYNNEI. The CDR3 covers 14 residues. The CDR3, as DNA: TGTGCCAGCAGTGAAAACGTCCTGCGGGAGGGACTGTTTTTT. Its translation: CASSENVLREGLFF. Full variable domain (rest looked up from reference TRBV2 and TRBJ1-4): EPEVTQTPSHQVTQMGQEVILRCVPISNHLYFYWYRQILGQKVEFLVSFYNNEISEKSEIFDDQFSVERPDGSNFTLKIRSTKLEDSAMYFCASSENVLREGLFFGSGTQLSVL.

The chain has TRBV5-1 and TRBJ1-4, with D tentatively TRBD1 (5 bases). Germline V gene data show CDR1 as SGHRS and CDR2 as YFSETQ. Trimming cost V 4 bases and J 8 bases, with 18 bases left between them. CDR3 size: 15 residues. CDR3 sequence reads: CASSPDIGGREKLFF. For the CDR3, the DNA is TGCGCCAGCAGCCCAGACATCGGGGGTCGGGAAAAACTGTTTTTT.

The CDR3 is CASRGVGWETQYF. The CDR3 DNA reads TGTGCCAGCAGGGGGGTAGGGTGGGAGACCCAGTACTTC. V is TRBV11-2 and J is TRBJ2-5, with D perhaps assigned TRBD1 or TRBD2 (5 bases each). CDR3 size: 13 residues. Trimming cost V 6 bases and J 5 bases, with 13 bases left between them. Germline CDR1 and CDR2: SGHAT and FQNNGV.

The rearrangement uses TRBV3-1 (or the pseudogene TRBV3-2) and TRBJ2-5; the match to TRBD2 covers 13 bases. V gave up 1 base and J gave up 5 bases; unmatched junction bases: 4. Germline V lookup: CDR1 LGHDT, CDR2 YNNKEL (reference sequence). The CDR3 runs to 16 residues. This CDR3 reads CASSQGTTSGGETQYF. The DNA of the CDR3 is TGTGCCAGCAGCCAAGGGACGACTAGCGGGGGGGAGACCCAGTACTTC.

The chain employs TRBV18 and TRBJ1-5; D might be TRBD1 (5 bases). Trimming took 0 bases from V and 7 from J, leaving 10 bases between them. Germline V lookup: CDR1 KGHSH, CDR2 LQKENI. The CDR3 has 14 amino acids. This chain's CDR3 is CASSPPGRDQPQHF. For the CDR3, the DNA is TGTGCCAGCTCACCACCGGGAAGGGACCAGCCCCAGCATTTT.

The rearrangement joins TRBV28 to TRBJ1-1, with D possibly being TRBD1 (6 bases). Germline-derived CDR1 and CDR2 are MDHEN and SYDVKM. CDR3 length equals 16 residues. Trimming removed 10 bases at V and 1 base at J, with 22 bases between. The CDR3 sequence is CATLNLGTRGNTEAFF. The DNA for the CDR3 is TGTGCCACTCTTAATCTCGGGACAAGGGGGAACACTGAAGCTTTCTTT.

The chain carries TRBV7-2 and TRBJ2-2; 10 nucleotides line up with TRBD1. The CDR3 consists of 15 residues. CDR1 is SGHTA, CDR2 FQGNSA, per germline. J was trimmed by 5 bases and V by 5 bases; bases with no gene match: 5. The DNA for the CDR3 is TGTGCCAGCAGCATGGGACAGGGGCGAACCGGGGAGCTGTTTTTT. This encodes CASSMGQGRTGELFF.

V is TRBV12-3 or TRBV12-4 and J is TRBJ1-1, with D maybe TRBD1 (5 bases). The CDR3 contains 12 residues. V lost 7 bases and J lost 5, with 11 bases in between. This CDR3 is CASTTEGTEAFF. CDR3 nucleotide sequence: TGTGCCAGCACCACCGAGGGGACTGAAGCTTTCTTT.

A word on this clone: Other DNA sequences within the sample encode an identical CDR3. The chain has TRBV28 and TRBJ1-5; TRBD1 matches 7 bases. CDR1 is MDHEN, CDR2 SYDVKM, per germline. This CDR3 contains 14 residues. V trimming: 3 bases; J trimming: 3 bases; junction bases outside the gene matches: 2. CDR3 residues: CASSLGQTNQPQHF. The CDR3 DNA reads TGTGCCAGCAGTTTGGGACAGACCAATCAGCCCCAGCATTTT. Combining the CDR3 with reference TRBV28 and TRBJ1-5 gives the whole variable domain DVKVTQSSRYLVKRTGEKVFLECVQDMDHENMFWYRQDPGLGLRLIYFSYDVKMKEKGDIPEGYSVSREKKERFSLILESASTNQTSMYLCASSLGQTNQPQHFGDGTRLSIL.

The CDR3 sequence is CASSLDLGANQPQHF. The DNA for the CDR3 is TGTGCCAGCAGCTTAGATCTCGGGGCCAATCAGCCCCAGCATTTT. The genes are TRBV11-2 and TRBJ1-5; D is possibly TRBD1 (5 bases). Germline V CDR1 and CDR2: SGHAT, FQNNGV. The CDR3 contains 15 residues. Trimming took 0 bases from V and 3 from J, leaving 9 bases between them.

A single count supports this clone. The chain carries TRBV5-1 and TRBJ2-1, with 8 bases fitting TRBD2. Germline loops: CDR1 SGHRS, CDR2 YFSETQ. The CDR3 covers 16 residues. The trim removed 5 bases at V and 0 bases at J, leaving 7 bases unmatched. CDR3 loop: CASRGGREVSYNEQFF. The CDR3 nucleotides read TGCGCCAGCAGAGGGGGGCGGGAGGTCTCCTACAATGAGCAGTTCTTC.

This chain connects TRBV7-7 to TRBJ2-5, with TRBD2 matching over 7 bases. Looked up from germline, CDR1 is SSHAT and CDR2 is FNYEAQ (reference sequence). The CDR3 is 13 residues long. CDR3 in amino acids: CASGPGPWETQYF. The CDR3 DNA follows: TGTGCTAGCGGGCCGGGACCCTGGGAGACCCAGTACTTC. Full variable domain (remainder filled in from reference TRBV7-7 and TRBJ2-5): GAGVSQSPRYKVTKRGQDVTLRCDPISSHATLYWYQQALGQGPEFLTYFNYEAQPDKSGLPSDRFSAERPEGSISTLTIQRTEQRDSAMYRCASGPGPWETQYFGPGTRLLVL.